This T cell receptor (beta chain) stems from a study of OX40 agonist ivuxolimab in advanced cancers. The assay was immunoSEQ multiplex PCR, and TCRdb's table has in-frame clones only and misses some. The table records roughly 100,000 clones, approximately 90% of them present only once. This clone appeared once. Germline loops: CDR1 SGHTA, CDR2 FQGNSA. CDR3 length: 15 amino acids. V dropped 1 base and J dropped 4 bases, with 13 bases sitting between them. The sequencing here drew on CD4+ or CD8+ T cells sorted from blood, taken in a trial of the OX40 agonist ivuxolimab. J is TRBJ1-1 and V is TRBV7-2; TRBD1 is a possible D gene (5 bases). The sequence came from an adult with an advanced solid tumor such as melanoma, head and neck, liver or kidney cancer. CDR3 residues: CASSLGQLGATEAFF. CDR3 nucleotide sequence: TGTGCCAGCAGCTTAGGGCAGTTAGGGGCCACTGAAGCTTTCTTT.